Listed below are T cell receptor beta chains from one sample, sequenced in a study of T-cell reconstitution after alpha-beta-depleted transplantation in children. Using its own MiXCR run on the PCR reads, TCRdb lists one record per CDR3 protein. The data show 140,000 to 150,000 distinct CDR3 sequences, about 9% seen once. The specimen comprised PBMCs, mostly from graft donor cells, sampled 180 days after TCRalphabeta/CD19-depleted stem cell transplant. The receptor set was obtained from a female patient between 2 and 15 years old who had a stem cell transplant for congenital amegakaryocytic thrombocytopenia, so the T cells may come from the graft donor. The CDR3 runs from the conserved cysteine through the conserved F or W. A D gene is named only where the DNA matches it firmly. A clone size is listed for some rows: how often the clone was seen (once, few, many), or a class if it is expanded.

>TRBV12-3/TRBV12-4|many|12|-|TRBJ2-7
TGTGCCAGCAGTTACCGGGACTACGAGCAGTACTTC
CASSYRDYEQYF
>TRBV4-2|few|16|TRBD2|TRBJ2-5
TGTGCCAGCAGCCAGCTTAGCGGGCGGGGCCAAGAGACCCAGTACTTC
CASSQLSGRGQETQYF
>TRBV6-1|few|15|TRBD1|TRBJ1-4
TGTGCCAGCAGTGACAGGGGGCTCGCTAATGAAAAACTGTTTTTT
CASSDRGLANEKLFF
>TRBV20-1|many|15|TRBD2|TRBJ2-5
TGCAGTGCTAGAAATAGCGGGGGGGATCAAGAGACCCAGTACTTC
CSARNSGGDQETQYF
>TRBV12-3/TRBV12-4|many|17|TRBD2|TRBJ2-3
TGTGCCAGCAGTCCACTCAGCGGGAGATCGACAATCGATACGCAGTATTTT
CASSPLSGRSTIDTQYF
>TRBV29-1|few|14|TRBD2|TRBJ2-3
TGCAGCGGTACACCGGGACTAGCCACAGATACGCAGTATTTT
CSGTPGLATDTQYF
>TRBV10-3|many|15|-|TRBJ2-7
TGTGCCATCAGTGAGATTTCGGGAAAGGGCTACGAGCAGTACTTC
CAISEISGKGYEQYF
>TRBV20-1|few|13|-|TRBJ1-1
TGCAGTGCTAGTCGGATGCTAAACACTGAAGCTTTCTTT
CSASRMLNTEAFF
>TRBV29-1|many|14|-|TRBJ2-1
TGCAGCGTTGAAGAATTCCCCCAATACAATGAGCAGTTCTTC
CSVEEFPQYNEQFF
>TRBV28|many|12|-|TRBJ2-1
TGTGCCAGCAGGTCTTCCTACAATGAGCAGTTCTTC
CASRSSYNEQFF
>TRBV24-1|few|14|TRBD1|TRBJ2-7
TGTGCCACCGGCGGGACAGGCCCTTTATACGAGCAGTACTTC
CATGGTGPLYEQYF
>TRBV29-1|few|11|-|TRBJ2-2
TGCAGTGCAGACCAAACCGGGGAGCTGTTTTTT
CSADQTGELFF
>TRBV20-1|many|13|TRBD1|TRBJ1-2
TGCAGTGCCAGGGACAGGGGGCTTATTGGCTACACCTTC
CSARDRGLIGYTF
>TRBV5-1|many|13|-|TRBJ1-1
TGCGCCAGCAGCTGGGGGAGATGGACTGAAGCTTTCTTT
CASSWGRWTEAFF
>TRBV20-1|few|14|TRBD1|TRBJ2-7
TGCAGTGCTCGCCGTGGGACAGCCGACTACGAGCAGTACTTC
CSARRGTADYEQYF
>TRBV7-2|-|15|TRBD1|TRBJ2-4
TGTGCCAGCAGCTTCCGGACAGGGGGTTCCGACATTCAGTACTTC
CASSFRTGGSDIQYF
>TRBV5-1|-|15|-|TRBJ2-3
TGCGCCAGCAGCTCACAGGGAACAGGCACAGATACGCAGTATTTT
CASSSQGTGTDTQYF
>TRBV28|many|16|-|TRBJ2-3
TGTGCCAGCAGTTCAGAAAAATCGCGGGACACAGATACGCAGTATTTT
CASSSEKSRDTDTQYF
>TRBV30|-|16|-|TRBJ2-7
TGTGCCTGGAGAAAACTCGCTGGGTTCCGACCCTACGAGCAGTACTTC
CAWRKLAGFRPYEQYF
>TRBV7-3|many|18|TRBD2|TRBJ2-7
TGTGCCAGCAGCCCCTTCTCCCTCGGGGCTAGCGGCTCCTACGAGCAGTACTTC
CASSPFSLGASGSYEQYF
>TRBV25-1|many|14|-|TRBJ2-2
TGTGCCAGCGAAACTCCCCTGGGGGCCGGGGAGCTGTTTTTT
CASETPLGAGELFF
>TRBV2|many|13|TRBD1|TRBJ2-5
TGTGCCAGCAGTAGACAGGGGTACGAGACCCAGTACTTC
CASSRQGYETQYF
>TRBV12-3/TRBV12-4|-|19|TRBD2|TRBJ2-7
TGTGCCAGCAGTTTCGGAATGATGGAGACTAGCGGGGCCCCCTACGAGCAGTACTTC
CASSFGMMETSGAPYEQYF
>TRBV7-9|-|13|-|TRBJ2-7
TGTGCCAGCAGCTTTAGGTGGCCCTACGAGCAGTACTTC
CASSFRWPYEQYF
>TRBV28|many|15|TRBD1|TRBJ2-5
TGTGCCAGCAGTTACCGGGACAGATTTAAAGAGACCCAGTACTTC
CASSYRDRFKETQYF
>TRBV7-9|many|15|-|TRBJ1-1
TGTGCCAGCAGCTCATCTACCGGGACACTCACTGAAGCTTTCTTT
CASSSSTGTLTEAFF
>TRBV30|-|15|TRBD1|TRBJ1-5
TGTGCCTGGAGGGGACAGGGGAAGGGCAATCAGCCCCAGCATTTT
CAWRGQGKGNQPQHF